The 15 T cell receptor beta chains given below trace back to one sample, sequenced in a study of memory CD8 T cells in hepatitis C reinfection. Using immunoSEQ multiplex PCR, the repertoire was profiled, and TCRdb retains in-frame clones only, with some absent. The profile covers approximately 49,000 clones, with roughly nine tenths appearing a single time and around 0.7% taken by the ten largest. Specified time point: late/post reinfection, 12 to 24 weeks after detection. Sorted cells were sequenced directly ex vivo without any in vitro expansion. Sequences were obtained from naive CD8+ T cells sorted from blood. The receptor source for this set is a man between 18 and 35 years old with hepatitis C virus infection.

This chain links TRBV9 with TRBJ2-1, with D possibly being TRBD2 (5 bases). CDR3 length equals 16 residues. Germline V lookup: CDR1 SGDLS, CDR2 YYNGEE. Deletions cut 2 bases from V and 1 base from J, with 13 bases between. As DNA, the CDR3 is TGTGCCAGCAGCGTTATGAGCGGCGGGTCCTACAATGAGCAGTTCTTC. This translates into CASSVMSGGSYNEQFF.

The V and J genes are TRBV19 and TRBJ1-6; D uncertain. The length of the CDR3 is 17 residues. The germline gives CDR1 LNHDA, CDR2 SQIVND (reference sequence). V shed 7 bases and J shed 1 base, with 17 bases lying between them. CDR3 in DNA: TGTGCCAGTACCGATACGACAACATGGTCCTATAATTCACCCCTCCACTTT. It encodes CASTDTTTWSYNSPLHF.

The chain links TRBV10-1 to TRBJ1-5; TRBD1 matches 12 bases. There are 22 residues in the CDR3. CDR1 WNHNN and CDR2 SYGVQD come from the germline V gene (reference sequence). V lost 7 bases to trimming and J lost 1 base; unmatched junction nucleotides: 23. CDR3 region: CASNKYPRVVGQGARSNQPQHF. The CDR3 DNA follows: TGCGCCAGCAATAAATACCCCCGGGTCGTGGGACAGGGGGCAAGGAGCAATCAGCCCCAGCATTTT.

The chain combines TRBV18 with TRBJ2-7; 9 bases are a match to TRBD1. Germline values: CDR1 KGHSH, CDR2 LQKENI. V dropped 6 bases and J dropped 7; count of bases not matched to a gene: 22. CDR3 length: 18 amino acids. The CDR3 sequence is CASSPTPGQGSAHWEQYF. The DNA for the CDR3 is TGTGCCAGCTCCCCAACTCCGGGACAGGGTAGTGCCCACTGGGAGCAGTACTTC.

The J gene is TRBJ2-3, the V gene TRBV5-1; 11 nucleotides agree with TRBD2. Germline V gene lookup returns CDR1 SGHRS and CDR2 YFSETQ. CDR3 size: 19 residues. V lost 3 bases and J lost 0; bases outside the gene matches: 12. CDR3 amino acids: CASSSPPGTSGPSTDTQYF. As DNA, the CDR3 is TGCGCCAGCAGCTCCCCTCCCGGGACTAGCGGACCTAGCACAGATACGCAGTATTTT.

With respect to this clone: Within the sample, other DNA sequences also encode this same CDR3. This chain connects TRBV27 to TRBJ2-2, with 7 bases matching TRBD2. Germline CDR1 is MNHEY and CDR2 is SMNVEV (reference sequence). This CDR3 has 18 amino acids. V gave up 0 bases and J gave up 6 bases; unmatched junction bases: 13. The CDR3, as DNA: TGTGCCAGCAGTTTATCATTCGGGGAGCGGGGCCCCGCCGGGGAGCTGTTTTTT. As protein: CASSLSFGERGPAGELFF.

This clone has just a few counts. In DNA, the CDR3 is TGTGCCAGCAGTTACTTAGACAGCCAAGAGACCCAGTACTTC. Protein: CASSYLDSQETQYF. The chain is built from TRBV6-6 and TRBJ2-5, with a tentative D call TRBD1 (5 bases). Germline CDR1 and CDR2: MNHNY and SVGAGI (reference sequence). There are 14 residues in the CDR3. The V end was cut by 1 base, the J end by 1 base, with 7 bases between.

The V call is TRBV10-2, the J call TRBJ2-3; D is possibly TRBD2 (7 bases). Deletions cut 6 bases from V and 3 bases from J, with 13 bases between. Germline V gene lookup returns CDR1 WSHSY and CDR2 SAAADI. This CDR3 is built from 14 residues. Written as DNA, the CDR3 is TGCGCCAGCAGGGGAGGGGGTTTTACAGATACGCAGTATTTT. Protein sequence: CASRGGGFTDTQYF.

The chain links TRBV6-5 to TRBJ2-2, with TRBD2 matching over 7 bases. Germline CDR1 MNHEY, CDR2 SVGAGI. The CDR3 loop spans 14 amino acids. V trimming: 9 bases; J trimming: 1 base; junction bases outside the gene matches: 5. The CDR3 protein is CASSPGGNTGELFF. The DNA for the CDR3 is TGTGCCAGTTCCCCGGGGGGGAACACCGGGGAGCTGTTTTTT.

In its sample, this clone was seen once. The chain recombines TRBV5-4 with TRBJ2-7; possibly TRBD1 for D (5 bases). V was clipped by 0 bases and J by 4 bases, with 14 bases between them. The germline V gene has CDR1 SGHNT and CDR2 YYREEE (reference sequence). The CDR3 length is 15 residues. The CDR3 sequence is CASSLDQGSLYEQYF. The CDR3 DNA is TGTGCCAGCAGCTTGGATCAGGGCTCCCTATACGAGCAGTACTTC.

This sequence joins TRBV7-9 and TRBJ2-1; TRBD2 might be the D (5 bases). V shed 3 bases and J shed 0 bases, with 12 bases lying between them. Germline V CDR1 and CDR2: SEHNR, FQNEAQ (reference sequence). CDR3 length: 16 amino acids. The CDR3 protein is CASSFSIAGSYNEQFF. Here the CDR3 DNA reads TGTGCCAGCAGCTTCAGTATCGCGGGCTCCTACAATGAGCAGTTCTTC.

The chain employs TRBV19 and TRBJ2-4, with unresolved D. With 3 bases removed from V and 0 bases from J, the gap between germline ends came to 6 bases. Per germline, CDR1 LNHDA and CDR2 SQIVND (reference sequence). This CDR3 contains 14 residues. As DNA, the CDR3 is TGTGCCAGTAGTATCTGGGCAGCCAAAAACATTCAGTACTTC. It encodes CASSIWAAKNIQYF.

The V and J genes are TRBV6-6 and TRBJ1-4; 7 bases fit TRBD1. Looked up from germline, CDR1 is MNHNY and CDR2 is SVGAGI (reference sequence). The length of the CDR3 is 14 residues. V shed 8 bases, J shed 4 bases, and the junction held 7 bases outside the gene matches. CDR3 loop: CASFGDRHNEKLFF. In nucleotides, the CDR3 is TGTGCCAGCTTTGGGGACAGACATAATGAAAAACTGTTTTTT.

This chain links TRBV2 with TRBJ1-2; TRBD1 aligns across 8 bases. CDR1 SNHLY and CDR2 FYNNEI come from the germline V gene. The CDR3 has 15 amino acids. Trimming took 8 bases from V and 5 from J; bases not matched to a gene: 13. This CDR3 reads CASLPLGTGFYGYTF. CDR3 sequence (DNA): TGTGCCAGCCTACCCCTCGGGACAGGTTTTTATGGCTACACCTTC. Using reference TRBV2 and TRBJ1-2 for the parts outside the CDR3, the full variable domain is EPEVTQTPSHQVTQMGQEVILRCVPISNHLYFYWYRQILGQKVEFLVSFYNNEISEKSEIFDDQFSVERPDGSNFTLKIRSTKLEDSAMYFCASLPLGTGFYGYTFGSGTRLTVV.

CDR3 amino acids: CASSEAANYGYTF. The CDR3 DNA follows: TGTGCCAGCAGTGAAGCAGCGAACTATGGCTACACCTTC. The V and J genes are TRBV2 and TRBJ1-2; D not resolved. V lost 0 bases, J lost 2 bases, and 4 bases lay in between. The length of the CDR3 is 13 residues. Germline V gene data show CDR1 as SNHLY and CDR2 as FYNNEI. Full variable domain (outside the CDR3, taken from reference TRBV2 and TRBJ1-2): EPEVTQTPSHQVTQMGQEVILRCVPISNHLYFYWYRQILGQKVEFLVSFYNNEISEKSEIFDDQFSVERPDGSNFTLKIRSTKLEDSAMYFCASSEAANYGYTFGSGTRLTVV.